The rows below give T cell receptor beta chains drawn from one sample of a study of cytomegalovirus exposure and HLA in healthy donors. The protocol was immunoSEQ multiplex PCR, while the TCRdb copy is restricted to in-frame clones and leaves out a portion. With 40,000 to 50,000 clones in the sample, the ten largest clones hold 2% to 2.5%. Input material: PBMCs. The receptors were gathered from a woman between 40 and 55 years old in good health and CMV-seronegative. CDR3s include the opening cysteine and the closing phenylalanine or tryptophan. Each record gives: D gene, J gene, V gene, CDR3 protein, CDR3 DNA. The D gene is left open where the match is weak.

d_call: TRBD1
j_call: TRBJ1-5
v_call: TRBV10-3
cdr3_aa: CAISNQGQVGNQPQHF
cdr3_nt: TGTGCCATCAGTAACCAGGGACAGGTTGGCAATCAGCCCCAGCATTTT

d_call: TRBD2
j_call: TRBJ2-2
v_call: TRBV9
cdr3_aa: CASSVDLAGHPSGELFF
cdr3_nt: TGTGCCAGCAGCGTAGATCTAGCGGGGCACCCTAGCGGGGAGCTGTTTTTT

d_call: .
j_call: TRBJ2-7
v_call: TRBV19
cdr3_aa: CASSIVRGGGSYEQYF
cdr3_nt: TGTGCCAGTAGTATAGTGAGGGGGGGAGGTTCCTACGAGCAGTACTTC

d_call: TRBD2
j_call: TRBJ2-1
v_call: TRBV11-3
cdr3_aa: CASSTGTSNDDNEQFF
cdr3_nt: TGTGCCAGCAGCACCGGGACTAGCAACGACGACAATGAGCAGTTCTTC

d_call: .
j_call: TRBJ2-2
v_call: TRBV5-1
cdr3_aa: CASSPRYTGELFF
cdr3_nt: TGCGCCAGCAGCCCCAGATACACCGGGGAGCTGTTTTTT

d_call: TRBD2
j_call: TRBJ2-3
v_call: TRBV10-3
cdr3_aa: CAIKVSGGTDTQYF
cdr3_nt: TGTGCCATCAAGGTTAGCGGGGGGACAGATACGCAGTATTTT

d_call: TRBD1
j_call: TRBJ1-2
v_call: TRBV10-3
cdr3_aa: CAISGTGPDYGYTF
cdr3_nt: TGTGCCATCAGTGGGACAGGGCCCGACTATGGCTACACCTTC

d_call: .
j_call: TRBJ2-3
v_call: TRBV7-8
cdr3_aa: CASRPLTGGTDTQYF
cdr3_nt: TGTGCCAGCAGACCCCTAACGGGGGGCACAGATACGCAGTATTTT

d_call: TRBD2
j_call: TRBJ2-3
v_call: TRBV6-1
cdr3_aa: CASSLLAIGDTQYF
cdr3_nt: TGTGCCAGCAGCCTACTAGCGATCGGGGATACGCAGTATTTT

d_call: .
j_call: TRBJ2-1
v_call: TRBV28
cdr3_aa: CASSFSGYEQFF
cdr3_nt: TGTGCCAGCAGTTTCAGCGGCTATGAGCAGTTCTTC

d_call: TRBD1
j_call: TRBJ1-2
v_call: TRBV9
cdr3_aa: CASSSEGGDYGYTF
cdr3_nt: TGTGCCAGCAGCTCTGAAGGGGGCGACTATGGCTACACCTTC

d_call: .
j_call: TRBJ1-3
v_call: TRBV30
cdr3_aa: CASTGIGSGNTIYF
cdr3_nt: TGTGCCAGCACAGGGATCGGCTCTGGAAACACCATATATTTT

d_call: .
j_call: TRBJ1-1
v_call: TRBV5-1
cdr3_aa: CASSLLQGNTEAFF
cdr3_nt: TGCGCCAGCAGCTTATTACAGGGGAACACTGAAGCTTTCTTT

d_call: .
j_call: TRBJ2-7
v_call: TRBV11-2
cdr3_aa: CASSHTTGPYEQYF
cdr3_nt: TGTGCCAGCAGCCACACGACAGGCCCCTACGAGCAGTACTTC

d_call: .
j_call: TRBJ2-1
v_call: TRBV12-5
cdr3_aa: CASGPGSDGYNEQFF
cdr3_nt: TGTGCTAGTGGTCCGGGGAGTGATGGGTACAATGAGCAGTTCTTC

d_call: .
j_call: TRBJ1-2
v_call: TRBV30
cdr3_aa: CAWSVRRIYGYTF
cdr3_nt: TGTGCCTGGAGTGTACGGCGGATCTATGGCTACACCTTC

d_call: TRBD2
j_call: TRBJ2-7
v_call: TRBV19
cdr3_aa: CASSREGLADYEQYF
cdr3_nt: TGTGCCAGTAGTAGGGAGGGGCTAGCAGACTACGAGCAGTACTTC

d_call: .
j_call: TRBJ2-7
v_call: TRBV7-2
cdr3_aa: CASSLVGSAYEQYF
cdr3_nt: TGTGCCAGCAGCTTAGTCGGGAGCGCTTACGAGCAGTACTTC

d_call: .
j_call: TRBJ1-1
v_call: TRBV29-1
cdr3_aa: CMRGGMSPNTEDFF
cdr3_nt: TGCATGAGGGGGGGAATGAGCCCGAACACTGAAGATTTCTTT

d_call: TRBD1
j_call: TRBJ2-1
v_call: TRBV29-1
cdr3_aa: CSVEAPSGTADEQFF
cdr3_nt: TGCAGCGTTGAAGCTCCCTCCGGGACAGCCGATGAGCAGTTCTTC

d_call: TRBD2
j_call: TRBJ2-5
v_call: TRBV4-3
cdr3_aa: CASSQVAGGAETQYF
cdr3_nt: TGCGCCAGCAGCCAAGTAGCGGGGGGGGCAGAGACCCAGTACTTC

d_call: .
j_call: TRBJ1-5
v_call: TRBV5-1
cdr3_aa: CASSLDYHQPQHF
cdr3_nt: TGCGCCAGCAGCTTGGACTACCATCAGCCCCAGCATTTT

d_call: TRBD2
j_call: TRBJ2-7
v_call: TRBV6-1
cdr3_aa: CASLGGAPYEQYF
cdr3_nt: TGTGCCAGCCTCGGGGGGGCCCCCTACGAGCAGTACTTC

d_call: TRBD2
j_call: TRBJ2-3
v_call: TRBV5-1
cdr3_aa: CASSLVGGARDTQYF
cdr3_nt: TGCGCCAGCAGCTTGGTCGGGGGGGCCAGGGATACGCAGTATTTT

d_call: .
j_call: TRBJ2-7
v_call: TRBV13
cdr3_aa: CASSTQAYEQYF
cdr3_nt: TGTGCCAGCAGCACCCAGGCCTACGAGCAGTACTTC

d_call: TRBD2
j_call: TRBJ2-7
v_call: TRBV5-6
cdr3_aa: CASSPEIGATSAYEQYF
cdr3_nt: TGTGCCAGCAGCCCGGAAATAGGGGCCACTAGCGCCTACGAGCAGTACTTC